What follows describes a single T cell receptor (beta chain). The antigen remains undetermined. V was pared by 4 bases and J by 2 bases, with 12 bases between. Looked up from germline, CDR1 is MNHNS and CDR2 is SASEGT. CDR3 length: 15 amino acids. An Oncomine TCR Beta short-read assay was used to sequence the DNA from cultured CD4+ T cells. Genomic DNA was drawn out of CD4+ T cells grown in culture. From the PCR reads, TCRdb called clonotypes with MiXCR, one entry per CDR3 protein. The table includes about 12,000 distinct CDR3 sequences, roughly four fifths detected once. The data were obtained in a study of vaccination and CD4 T cells after COVID-19. Treatment described: roughly 11-day PBMC culture with coronavirus spike peptide pools or control peptides (ViraFEST assay). Millions of PBMCs went into each well for culture with about 9.5 IU/ml IL-2 and 10 ug/ml peptide pools. Negative selection isolated the CD4+ T cells once the cells had been cultured for 10 days.

V gene TRBV6-1 combines with J gene TRBJ2-1; tentatively, D is TRBD2 (5 bases). Specimen: CD4+ T cells from blood, cultured in vitro. This sequence originates from a human donor who had recovered from COVID-19. CDR3 region: CASSVEGSPYNEQFF. The DNA of the CDR3 is TGTGCCAGCAGTGTGGAAGGGAGTCCCTACAATGAGCAGTTCTTC.